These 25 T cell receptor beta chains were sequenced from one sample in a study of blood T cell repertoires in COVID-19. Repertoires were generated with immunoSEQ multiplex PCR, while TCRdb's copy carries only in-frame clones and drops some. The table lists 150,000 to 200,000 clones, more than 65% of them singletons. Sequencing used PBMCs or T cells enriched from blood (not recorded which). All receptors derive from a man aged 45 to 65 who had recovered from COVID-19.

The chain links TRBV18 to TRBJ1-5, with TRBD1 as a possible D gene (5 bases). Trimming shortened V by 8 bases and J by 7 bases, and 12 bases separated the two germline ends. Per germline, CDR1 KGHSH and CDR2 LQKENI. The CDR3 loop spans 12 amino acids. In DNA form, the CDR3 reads TGTGCCAGCACTGGGGGGGGACAGCCCCAGCATTTT. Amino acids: CASTGGGQPQHF.

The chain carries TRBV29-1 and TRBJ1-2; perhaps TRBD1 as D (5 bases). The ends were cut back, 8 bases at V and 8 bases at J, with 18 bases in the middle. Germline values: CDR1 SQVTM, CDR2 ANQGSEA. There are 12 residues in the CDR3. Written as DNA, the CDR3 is TGCAGCTATCAAGGCTCAAGGGGCGGCTACACCTTC. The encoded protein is CSYQGSRGGYTF.

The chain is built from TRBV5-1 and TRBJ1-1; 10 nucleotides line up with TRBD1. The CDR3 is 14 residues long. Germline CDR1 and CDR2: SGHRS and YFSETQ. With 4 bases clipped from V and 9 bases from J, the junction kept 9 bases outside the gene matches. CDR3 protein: CASSPVGTGEKAFF. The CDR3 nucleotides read TGCGCCAGCAGCCCGGTGGGGACAGGGGAGAAAGCTTTCTTT.

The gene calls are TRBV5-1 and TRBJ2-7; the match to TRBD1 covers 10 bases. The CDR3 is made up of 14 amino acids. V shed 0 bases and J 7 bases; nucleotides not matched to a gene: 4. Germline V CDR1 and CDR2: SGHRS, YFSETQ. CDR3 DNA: TGCGCCAGCAGCTTGGGACAGGGGGCGCGGGAGCAGTACTTC. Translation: CASSLGQGAREQYF.

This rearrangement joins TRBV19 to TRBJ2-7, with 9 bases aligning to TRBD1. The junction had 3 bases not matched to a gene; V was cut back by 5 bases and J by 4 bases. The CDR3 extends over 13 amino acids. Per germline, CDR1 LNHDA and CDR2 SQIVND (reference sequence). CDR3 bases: TGTGCCAGTAGTCAAGACAGGGGGTACGAGCAGTACTTC. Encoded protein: CASSQDRGYEQYF.

CDR3 protein: CASSQDGANYGYTF. The CDR3 DNA reads TGTGCCAGCAGCCAAGATGGGGCCAACTATGGCTACACCTTC. The chain recombines TRBV3-1 (or the pseudogene TRBV3-2) with TRBJ1-2; the D gene is possibly TRBD1 (5 bases). With 0 bases removed from V and 2 bases from J, the gap between germline ends came to 7 bases. CDR1 is LGHDT, CDR2 YNNKEL, per germline (reference sequence). This CDR3 region has 14 residues.

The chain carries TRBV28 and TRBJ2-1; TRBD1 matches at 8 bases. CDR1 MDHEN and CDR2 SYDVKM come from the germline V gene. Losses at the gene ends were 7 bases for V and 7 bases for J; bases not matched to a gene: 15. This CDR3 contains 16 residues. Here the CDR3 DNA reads TGTGCCAGCACCTCCCCAAGACAGGGGATCGGGAATGAGCAGTTCTTC. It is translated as CASTSPRQGIGNEQFF.

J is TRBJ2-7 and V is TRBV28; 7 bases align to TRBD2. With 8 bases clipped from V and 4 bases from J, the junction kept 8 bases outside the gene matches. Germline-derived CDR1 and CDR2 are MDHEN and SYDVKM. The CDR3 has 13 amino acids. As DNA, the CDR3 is TGTGCCAGCTCACCAGCGGGACGATACGAGCAGTACTTC. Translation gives CASSPAGRYEQYF.

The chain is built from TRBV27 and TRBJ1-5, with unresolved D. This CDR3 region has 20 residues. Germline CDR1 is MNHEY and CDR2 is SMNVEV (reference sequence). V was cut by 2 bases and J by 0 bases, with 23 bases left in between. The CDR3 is CASSLENSFPLMSSNQPQHF. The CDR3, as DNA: TGTGCCAGCAGTTTAGAGAATTCTTTCCCCTTAATGTCTAGCAATCAGCCCCAGCATTTT.

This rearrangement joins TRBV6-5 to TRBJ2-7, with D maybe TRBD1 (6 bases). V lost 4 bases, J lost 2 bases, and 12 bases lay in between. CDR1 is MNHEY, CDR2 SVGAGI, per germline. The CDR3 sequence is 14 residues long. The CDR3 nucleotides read TGTGCCAGCAGTTTAGCAGGGGCACCCTACGAGCAGTACTTC. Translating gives CASSLAGAPYEQYF.

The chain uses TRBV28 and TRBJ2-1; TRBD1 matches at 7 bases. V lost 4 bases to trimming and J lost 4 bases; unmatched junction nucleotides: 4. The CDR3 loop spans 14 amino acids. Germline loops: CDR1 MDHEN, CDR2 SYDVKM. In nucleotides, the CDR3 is TGTGCCAGCAGTTCGCCACAGGGGTACAATGAGCAGTTCTTC. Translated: CASSSPQGYNEQFF.

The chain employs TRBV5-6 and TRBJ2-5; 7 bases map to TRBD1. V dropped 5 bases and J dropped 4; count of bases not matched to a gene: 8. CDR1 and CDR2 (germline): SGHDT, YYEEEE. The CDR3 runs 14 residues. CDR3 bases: TGTGCCAGCAGTACAGGGGTGGTTGCAGAGACCCAGTACTTC. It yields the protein CASSTGVVAETQYF.

The CDR3 loop reads CASSPGGAGKYGYTF. CDR3 in DNA: TGTGCCAGCTCACCAGGGGGCGCAGGGAAATATGGCTACACCTTC. The chain combines TRBV18 with TRBJ1-2, with D possibly matching TRBD1 (6 bases). Trimming pared 2 bases from V and 5 bases from J, leaving 15 bases between. The CDR3 consists of 15 residues. Germline assignment: CDR1 KGHSH and CDR2 LQKENI.

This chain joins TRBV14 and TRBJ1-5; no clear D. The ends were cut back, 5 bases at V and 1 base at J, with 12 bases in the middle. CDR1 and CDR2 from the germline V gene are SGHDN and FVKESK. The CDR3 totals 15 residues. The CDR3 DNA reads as TGTGCCAGCAGCTTCAACGGGGAAAGCAATCAGCCCCAGCATTTT. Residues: CASSFNGESNQPQHF.

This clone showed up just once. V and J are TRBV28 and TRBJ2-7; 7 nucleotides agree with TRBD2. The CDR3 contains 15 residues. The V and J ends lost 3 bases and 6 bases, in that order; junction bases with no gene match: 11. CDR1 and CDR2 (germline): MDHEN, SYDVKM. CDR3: CASSLGWGGSGEQYF. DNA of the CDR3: TGTGCCAGCAGTTTGGGCTGGGGAGGGTCGGGCGAGCAGTACTTC.

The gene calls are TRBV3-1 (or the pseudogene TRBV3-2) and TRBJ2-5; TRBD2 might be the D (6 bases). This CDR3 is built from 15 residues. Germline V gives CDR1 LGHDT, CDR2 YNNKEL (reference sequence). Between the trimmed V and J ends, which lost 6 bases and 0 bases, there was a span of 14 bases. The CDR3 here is CASRVTGSYQETQYF. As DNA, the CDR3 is TGTGCCAGCAGAGTCACCGGGAGTTACCAAGAGACCCAGTACTTC.

Written as DNA, the CDR3 is TGTGCCAGCAGAACGGGACAGGACGGCTACACCTTC. It translates to CASRTGQDGYTF. The chain links TRBV27 to TRBJ1-2; the match to TRBD1 covers 8 bases. The germline V gene encodes CDR1 MNHEY and CDR2 SMNVEV (reference sequence). V was clipped by 6 bases and J by 8 bases; unmatched bases: 5. The CDR3 totals 12 residues.

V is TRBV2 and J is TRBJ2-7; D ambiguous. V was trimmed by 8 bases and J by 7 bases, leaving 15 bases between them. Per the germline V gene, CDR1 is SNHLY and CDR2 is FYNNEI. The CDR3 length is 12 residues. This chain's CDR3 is CASEEPTVEQYF. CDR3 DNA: TGTGCCAGCGAGGAGCCTACGGTAGAGCAGTACTTC.

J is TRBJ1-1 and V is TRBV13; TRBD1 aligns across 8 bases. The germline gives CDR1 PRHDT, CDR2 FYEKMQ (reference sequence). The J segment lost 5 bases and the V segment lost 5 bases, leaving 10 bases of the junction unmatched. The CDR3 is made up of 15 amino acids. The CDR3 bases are TGTGCCAGCAGCGAACAGGGGGAAGGTGGAACTGAAGCTTTCTTT. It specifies CASSEQGEGGTEAFF.

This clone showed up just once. This chain's CDR3 is CASSFLRGGELFF. In DNA, the CDR3 is TGTGCCAGCAGCTTTTTACGGGGCGGGGAGCTGTTTTTT. The V and J genes are TRBV11-3 and TRBJ2-2; D is perhaps TRBD2 (5 bases). V was clipped by 3 bases and J by 7 bases, with 9 bases between them. The CDR3 has 13 amino acids. Germline loops: CDR1 SGHNT, CDR2 YENEEA.

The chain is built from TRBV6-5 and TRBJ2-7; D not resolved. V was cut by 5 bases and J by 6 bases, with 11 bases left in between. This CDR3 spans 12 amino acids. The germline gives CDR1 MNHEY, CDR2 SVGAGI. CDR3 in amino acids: CASSPPESEQYF. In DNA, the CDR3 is TGTGCCAGCAGTCCCCCGGAGAGCGAGCAGTACTTC.

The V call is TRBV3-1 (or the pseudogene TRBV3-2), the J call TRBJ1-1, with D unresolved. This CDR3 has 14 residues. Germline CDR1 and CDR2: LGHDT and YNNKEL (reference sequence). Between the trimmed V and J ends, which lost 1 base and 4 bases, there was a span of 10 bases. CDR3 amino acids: CASSQGRIGTEAFF. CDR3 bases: TGTGCCAGCAGCCAAGGGCGGATTGGCACTGAAGCTTTCTTT.

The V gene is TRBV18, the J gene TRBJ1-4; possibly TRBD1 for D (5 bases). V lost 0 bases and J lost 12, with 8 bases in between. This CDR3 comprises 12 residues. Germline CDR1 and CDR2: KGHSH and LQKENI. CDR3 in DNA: TGTGCCAGCTCACCACCGCAGGGCGAACTGTTTTTT. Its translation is CASSPPQGELFF.

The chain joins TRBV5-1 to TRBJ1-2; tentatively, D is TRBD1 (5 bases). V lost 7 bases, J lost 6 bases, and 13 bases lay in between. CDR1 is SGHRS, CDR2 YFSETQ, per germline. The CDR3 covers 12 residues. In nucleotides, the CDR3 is TGCGCCAGCTCTGACAGCCTGGATGGCTACACCTTC. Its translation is CASSDSLDGYTF.

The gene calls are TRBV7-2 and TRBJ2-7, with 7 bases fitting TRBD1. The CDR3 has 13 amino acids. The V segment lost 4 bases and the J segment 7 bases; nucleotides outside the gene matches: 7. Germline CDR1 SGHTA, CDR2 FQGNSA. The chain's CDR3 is CASSSGQDREQYF. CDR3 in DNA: TGTGCCAGCAGCTCTGGACAGGACAGGGAGCAGTACTTC.